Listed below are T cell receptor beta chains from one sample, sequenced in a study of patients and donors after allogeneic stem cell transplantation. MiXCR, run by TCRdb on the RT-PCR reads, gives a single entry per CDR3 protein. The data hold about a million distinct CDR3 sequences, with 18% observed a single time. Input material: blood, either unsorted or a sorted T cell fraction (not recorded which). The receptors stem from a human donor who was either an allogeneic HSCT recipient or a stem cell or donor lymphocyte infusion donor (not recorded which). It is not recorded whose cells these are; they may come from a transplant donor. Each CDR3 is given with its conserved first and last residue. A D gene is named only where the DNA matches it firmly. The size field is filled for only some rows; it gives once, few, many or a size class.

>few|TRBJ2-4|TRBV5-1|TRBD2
CASSAMGGSRNIQYF
TGCGCCAGCAGCGCCATGGGGGGGAGTAGGAACATTCAGTACTTC
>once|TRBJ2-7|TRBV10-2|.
CASSETPSYEQYF
TGCGCCAGCAGTGAGACACCCTCCTACGAGCAGTACTTC
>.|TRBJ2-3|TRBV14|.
CASSRTTQYF
TGTGCCAGCAGCAGGACTACGCAGTATTTT
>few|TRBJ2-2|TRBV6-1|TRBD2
CASRPGGSTGELFF
TGTGCCAGCAGGCCCGGGGGGAGCACCGGGGAGCTGTTTTTT
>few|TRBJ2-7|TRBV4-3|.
CASSPEAAGPYEQYF
TGCGCCAGCAGCCCCGAAGCGGCAGGCCCCTACGAGCAGTACTTC
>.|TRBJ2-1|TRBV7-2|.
CASSLGGGANEQFF
TGTGCCAGCAGCTTAGGAGGGGGGGCCAATGAGCAGTTCTTC
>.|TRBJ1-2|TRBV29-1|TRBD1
CSVGQGHIYGYTF
TGCAGCGTCGGACAGGGCCATATCTATGGCTACACCTTC
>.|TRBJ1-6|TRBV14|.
CASSGEVRASPLHF
TGTGCCAGCAGCGGGGAGGTCCGGGCCTCACCCCTCCACTTT
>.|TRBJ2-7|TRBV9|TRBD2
CASSPQTSSYEQYF
TGTGCCAGCAGCCCCCAGACTAGCAGCTACGAGCAGTACTTC
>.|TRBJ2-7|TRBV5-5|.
CASSPGTQLGYEQYF
TGTGCCAGCAGCCCGGGGACACAACTTGGCTACGAGCAGTACTTC
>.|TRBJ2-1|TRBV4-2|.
CASSQIAEYNEQFF
TGTGCCAGCAGCCAAATAGCGGAATACAATGAGCAGTTCTTC
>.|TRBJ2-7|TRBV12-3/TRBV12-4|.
CASSLGSGIYEQYF
TGTGCCAGCAGTTTGGGGTCAGGGATCTACGAGCAGTACTTC
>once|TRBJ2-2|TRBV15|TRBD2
CATRSSGNTGELFF
TGTGCCACCAGATCTAGCGGGAATACCGGGGAGCTGTTTTTT
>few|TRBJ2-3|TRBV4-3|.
CASSLGAKAGQTSTDTQYF
TGCGCCAGCAGCCTAGGCGCAAAGGCGGGGCAAACTAGCACAGATACGCAGTATTTT
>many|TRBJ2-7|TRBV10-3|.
CAISESWDRGEQYF
TGTGCCATCAGTGAGTCTTGGGACCGGGGGGAGCAGTACTTC
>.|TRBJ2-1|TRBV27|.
CASSYSIFRGYNEQFF
TGTGCCAGCAGTTACTCAATCTTTCGGGGGTACAATGAGCAGTTCTTC
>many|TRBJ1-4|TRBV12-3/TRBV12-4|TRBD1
CASNLAGQGFEKLFF
TGTGCCAGCAACTTAGCGGGACAGGGCTTTGAAAAACTGTTTTTT
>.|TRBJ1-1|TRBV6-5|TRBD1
CASSFPGTGGMPEAFF
TGTGCCAGCAGTTTCCCCGGGACAGGGGGAATGCCTGAAGCTTTCTTT
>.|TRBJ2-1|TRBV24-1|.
CATSDSSSDNDNEQFF
TGTGCCACCAGTGATTCCTCAAGTGACAACGACAATGAGCAGTTCTTC
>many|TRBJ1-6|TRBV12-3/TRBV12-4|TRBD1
CASKMGQASSYNSPLHF
TGTGCCAGCAAAATGGGACAGGCGAGCTCCTATAATTCACCCCTCCACTTT
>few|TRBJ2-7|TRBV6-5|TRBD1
CASSYSGTVGFYEQYF
TGTGCCAGCAGTTATTCCGGGACAGTGGGCTTCTACGAGCAGTACTTC
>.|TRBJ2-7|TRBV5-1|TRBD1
CASSPRDRGTPYEQYF
TGCGCCAGCAGCCCCAGGGACAGGGGGACTCCCTACGAGCAGTACTTC
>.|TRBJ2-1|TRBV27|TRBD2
CASSLGPGLHYNEQFF
TGTGCCAGCAGTTTGGGACCGGGACTACACTACAATGAGCAGTTCTTC
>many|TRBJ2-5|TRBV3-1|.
CASSQAGRQETQYF
TGTGCCAGCAGCCAAGCGGGTCGACAAGAGACCCAGTACTTC
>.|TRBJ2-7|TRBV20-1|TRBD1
CSAVIGTGRYEQYF
TGCAGTGCTGTAATCGGGACAGGGCGCTACGAGCAGTACTTC
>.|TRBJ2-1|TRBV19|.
CASSIGTYNEQFF
TGTGCCAGTAGTATAGGCACCTACAATGAGCAGTTCTTC
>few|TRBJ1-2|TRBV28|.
CASSSPSSDANYGYTF
TGTGCCAGCAGTTCTCCCTCCTCCGACGCCAACTATGGCTACACCTTC
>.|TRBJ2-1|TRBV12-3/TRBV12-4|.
CASSLVRTGTSRRGEQFF
TGTGCCAGCAGTTTAGTAAGAACGGGGACTTCCCGTCGGGGTGAGCAGTTCTTC
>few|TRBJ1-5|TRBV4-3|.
CASSQNREYNQPQHF
TGCGCCAGCAGCCAAAACCGGGAGTACAATCAGCCCCAGCATTTT